The 12 T cell receptor beta chains below all came from one sample that was sequenced in a study of vaccination and CD4 T cells after COVID-19. Specified treatment: roughly 11-day PBMC culture with coronavirus spike peptide pools or control peptides (ViraFEST assay). Antigens of these TCRs are unknown. Oncomine TCR Beta short-read sequencing was applied to DNA from cultured CD4+ T cells. From the PCR reads, TCRdb called clonotypes with MiXCR, one entry per CDR3 protein. Altogether several thousand distinct CDR3 sequences are present, about 25% being singletons, with the ten largest covering more than 8%. The sequencing used CD4+ T cells from blood, cultured in vitro, collected after SARS-CoV-2 vaccination. All receptors come from a human donor who had recovered from COVID-19.

The table lists this clonotype with a few counts. The chain joins TRBV6-4 to TRBJ1-2; 10 bases fit TRBD1. V lost 7 bases, J lost 6 bases, and 11 bases stayed unmatched. This CDR3 comprises 15 residues. Germline CDR1 and CDR2: MRHNA and SNTAGT. As DNA, the CDR3 is TGTGCCAGCACCACCGGGACAGGGGAGAGGAATGGCTACACCTTC. It yields the protein CASTTGTGERNGYTF.

This clonotype showed up just a few times. The V call is TRBV24-1, the J call TRBJ2-1, with D uncertain. This CDR3 has 11 amino acids. The ends were cut back, 1 base at V and 10 bases at J, with 4 bases in the middle. Germline values: CDR1 KGHDR, CDR2 SFDVKD. The CDR3 bases are TGTGCCACCAGTGATTTTATCGAGCAGTTCTTC. Amino acid sequence: CATSDFIEQFF.

The V gene is TRBV29-1, the J gene TRBJ2-3; D is possibly TRBD1 (6 bases). The length of the CDR3 is 14 residues. V lost 7 bases to trimming and J lost 5 bases, with 19 bases between them. From germline, CDR1 is SQVTM and CDR2 ANQGSEA. The CDR3 DNA reads as TGCAGCGCCTCCCGGACAGAGCTTAGAGATACGCAGTATTTT. This encodes CSASRTELRDTQYF.

The chain is built from TRBV29-1 and TRBJ2-5, with D possibly being TRBD2 (5 bases). Trimming cost V 6 bases and J 4 bases, with 21 bases left between them. The V gene's germline CDR1 is SQVTM and CDR2 ANQGSEA. This CDR3 is 15 amino acids long. CDR3 nucleotides: TGCAGCGTGGATAGAGGCCGGGGATTAGGAGAGACCCAGTACTTC. It yields the protein CSVDRGRGLGETQYF.

This clonotype is medium-sized in the sample. The chain links TRBV7-2 to TRBJ2-4; tentatively, D is TRBD2 (5 bases). The CDR3 is 16 amino acids. The ends were cut back, 1 base at V and 6 bases at J, with 16 bases in the middle. Per germline, CDR1 SGHTA and CDR2 FQGNSA. The DNA of the CDR3 is TGTGCCAGCAGCTTAGGTGTGGGAGCTCAAGGAAACATTCAGTACTTC. Amino acid sequence: CASSLGVGAQGNIQYF.

By frequency in the sample, this clonotype is large. This rearrangement joins TRBV6-1 to TRBJ1-2, with 10 bases identical to TRBD1. CDR1 and CDR2 from the germline V gene are MNHNS and SASEGT. Losses at the gene ends were 5 bases for V and 7 bases for J; bases not matched to a gene: 10. The CDR3 length is 15 residues. CDR3 in DNA: TGTGCCAGCAGTAGCAGACAGGGGGCGTTATCTGGCTACACCTTC. Amino acid sequence: CASSSRQGALSGYTF.

The rearrangement joins TRBV19 to TRBJ1-6; D gene unclear. The length of the CDR3 is 12 residues. The germline V gene encodes CDR1 LNHDA and CDR2 SQIVND (reference sequence). V gave up 6 bases and J gave up 8 bases, with 8 bases separating them. In DNA form, the CDR3 reads TGTGCCAGTAGAAAGGGCGATTCACCCCTCCACTTT. It yields the protein CASRKGDSPLHF.

The V gene is TRBV19, the J gene TRBJ2-5, with 7 positions matching TRBD1. From germline, CDR1 is LNHDA and CDR2 SQIVND (reference sequence). Germline trimming cut 2 bases from V and 4 bases from J; bases unmatched to any gene: 1. This CDR3 is 13 amino acids long. The CDR3 spells CASSIRQGETQYF. CDR3 DNA sequence: TGTGCCAGTAGTATAAGACAGGGAGAGACCCAGTACTTC. The entire variable domain, with the rest obtained from reference TRBV19 and TRBJ2-5, is as follows: DGGITQSPKYLFRKEGQNVTLSCEQNLNHDAMYWYRQDPGQGLRLIYYSQIVNDFQKGDIAEGYSVSREKKESFPLTVTSAQKNPTAFYLCASSIRQGETQYFGPGTRLLVL.

The chain is built from TRBV28 and TRBJ1-1; weak D call: TRBD1 (6 bases). This CDR3 has 16 residues. V dropped 7 bases and J dropped 3 bases, with 21 bases sitting between them. The germline gives CDR1 MDHEN, CDR2 SYDVKM. The CDR3, as DNA: TGTGCCAGCACCATATCCGGGGGGGCAGGTTACACTGAAGCTTTCTTT. This sequence encodes CASTISGGAGYTEAFF.

This clonotype was counted between two and nine times. The gene calls are TRBV11-3 and TRBJ2-1; no clear D gene. The V end lost 1 base, the J end lost 6 bases, and 13 bases lay between the germline ends. CDR3 length equals 15 residues. The V gene's germline CDR1 is SGHNT and CDR2 YENEEA. CDR3 amino acids: CASSLGVHRSNEQFF. In DNA form, the CDR3 reads TGTGCCAGCAGCTTAGGGGTTCATAGGAGCAATGAGCAGTTCTTC.

This chain connects TRBV2 to TRBJ1-6; TRBD1 is a possible D gene (5 bases). V lost 10 bases and J lost 6, with 22 bases in between. The germline V gene encodes CDR1 SNHLY and CDR2 FYNNEI. The CDR3 loop spans 16 amino acids. In DNA, the CDR3 is TGTGCCACAGATAGAGGGGTACCGGTCGGTAATTCACCCCTCCACTTT. As protein: CATDRGVPVGNSPLHF. Together with reference TRBV2 and TRBJ1-6, the CDR3 gives the full variable domain: EPEVTQTPSHQVTQMGQEVILRCVPISNHLYFYWYRQILGQKVEFLVSFYNNEISEKSEIFDDQFSVERPDGSNFTLKIRSTKLEDSAMYFCATDRGVPVGNSPLHFGNGTRLTVT.

V gene TRBV7-8 combines with J gene TRBJ1-1; D gene ambiguous. Germline CDR1 SGHVS, CDR2 FQNEAQ. V was clipped by 5 bases and J by 3 bases, with 16 bases between them. The CDR3 extends over 15 amino acids. CDR3 sequence reads: CASSPRSGWYTEAFF. In DNA, the CDR3 is TGTGCCAGCAGCCCAAGGTCGGGTTGGTACACTGAAGCTTTCTTT. The full variable domain, rest sourced from reference TRBV7-8 and TRBJ1-1, is GAGVSQSPRYKVAKRGQDVALRCDPISGHVSLFWYQQALGQGPEFLTYFQNEAQLDKSGLPSDRFFAERPEGSVSTLKIQRTQQEDSAVYLCASSPRSGWYTEAFFGQGTRLTVV.